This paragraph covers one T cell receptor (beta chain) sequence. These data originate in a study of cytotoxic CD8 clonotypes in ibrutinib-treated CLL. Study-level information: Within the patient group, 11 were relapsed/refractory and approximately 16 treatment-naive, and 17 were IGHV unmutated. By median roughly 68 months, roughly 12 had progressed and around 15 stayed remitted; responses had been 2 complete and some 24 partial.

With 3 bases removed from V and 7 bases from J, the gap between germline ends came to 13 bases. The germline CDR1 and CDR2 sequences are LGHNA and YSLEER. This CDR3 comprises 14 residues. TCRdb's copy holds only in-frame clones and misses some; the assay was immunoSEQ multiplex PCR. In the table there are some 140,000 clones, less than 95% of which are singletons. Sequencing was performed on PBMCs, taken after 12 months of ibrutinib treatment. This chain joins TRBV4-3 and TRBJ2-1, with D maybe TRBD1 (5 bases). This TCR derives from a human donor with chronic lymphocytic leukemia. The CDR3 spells CASSHIGRVNEQFF. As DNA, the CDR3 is TGCGCCAGCAGCCATATCGGCAGGGTTAATGAGCAGTTCTTC.